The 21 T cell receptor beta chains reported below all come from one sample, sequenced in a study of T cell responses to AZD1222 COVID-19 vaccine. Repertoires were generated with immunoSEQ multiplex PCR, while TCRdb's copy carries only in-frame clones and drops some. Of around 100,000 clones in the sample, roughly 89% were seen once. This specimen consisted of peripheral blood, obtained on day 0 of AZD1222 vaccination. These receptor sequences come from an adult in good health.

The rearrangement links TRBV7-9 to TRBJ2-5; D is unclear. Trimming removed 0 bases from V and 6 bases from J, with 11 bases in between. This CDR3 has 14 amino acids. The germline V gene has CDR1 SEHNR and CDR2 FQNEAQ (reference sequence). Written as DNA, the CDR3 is TGTGCCAGCAGCTTAGCGCTCCTGGGCCAGACCCAGTACTTC. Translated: CASSLALLGQTQYF. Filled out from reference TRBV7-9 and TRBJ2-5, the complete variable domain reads DTGVSQNPRHKITKRGQNVTFRCDPISEHNRLYWYRQTLGQGPEFLTYFQNEAQLEKSRLLSDRFSAERPKGSFSTLEIQRTEQGDSAMYLCASSLALLGQTQYFGPGTRLLVL.

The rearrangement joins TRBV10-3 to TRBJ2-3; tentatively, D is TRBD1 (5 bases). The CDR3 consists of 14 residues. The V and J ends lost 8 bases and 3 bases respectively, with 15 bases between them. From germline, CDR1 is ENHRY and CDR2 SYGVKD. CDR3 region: CAIARQGETDTQYF. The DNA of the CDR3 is TGTGCCATCGCGCGGCAGGGTGAGACAGATACGCAGTATTTT.

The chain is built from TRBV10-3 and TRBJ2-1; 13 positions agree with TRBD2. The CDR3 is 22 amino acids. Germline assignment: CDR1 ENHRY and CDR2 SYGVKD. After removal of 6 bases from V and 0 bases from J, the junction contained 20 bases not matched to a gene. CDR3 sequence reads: CAISSWTSGSGPRMSSYNEQFF. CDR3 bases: TGTGCCATCAGCTCTTGGACTAGCGGGAGCGGTCCCCGGATGAGCTCCTACAATGAGCAGTTCTTC.

This CDR3 is CAISPTTVLTGNTIYF. In nucleotides, the CDR3 is TGTGCCATCAGCCCGACGACAGTTTTAACTGGAAACACCATATATTTT. J is TRBJ1-3 and V is TRBV10-3; D possibly corresponds to TRBD1 (5 bases). This CDR3 is 16 amino acids long. Germline V gene sequence: CDR1 ENHRY, CDR2 SYGVKD. V gave up 6 bases and J gave up 2 bases, with 17 bases separating them.

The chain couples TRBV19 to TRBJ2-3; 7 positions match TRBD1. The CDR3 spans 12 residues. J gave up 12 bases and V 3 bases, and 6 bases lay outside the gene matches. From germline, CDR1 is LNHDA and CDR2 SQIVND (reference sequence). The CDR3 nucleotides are TGTGCCAGTAGTATCGAAAAGGGGGCTCAGTATTTT. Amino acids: CASSIEKGAQYF.

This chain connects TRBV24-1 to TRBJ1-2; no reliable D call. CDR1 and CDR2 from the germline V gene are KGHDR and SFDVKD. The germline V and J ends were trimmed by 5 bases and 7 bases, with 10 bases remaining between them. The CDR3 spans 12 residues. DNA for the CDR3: TGTGCCACCAGTGGCCAATTCGGTGGCTACACCTTC. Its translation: CATSGQFGGYTF.

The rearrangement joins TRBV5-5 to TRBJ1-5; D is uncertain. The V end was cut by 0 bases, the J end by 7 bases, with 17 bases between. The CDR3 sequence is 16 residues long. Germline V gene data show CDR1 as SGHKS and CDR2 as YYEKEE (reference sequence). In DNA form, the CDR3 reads TGTGCCAGCAGCTTGGGGATAGGGTGGGCTCGGCAGCCCCAGCATTTT. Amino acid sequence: CASSLGIGWARQPQHF.

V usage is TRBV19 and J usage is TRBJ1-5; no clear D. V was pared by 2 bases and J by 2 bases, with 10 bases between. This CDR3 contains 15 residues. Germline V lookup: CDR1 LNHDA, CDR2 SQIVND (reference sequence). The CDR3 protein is CASSIMFGGNQPQHF. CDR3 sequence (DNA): TGTGCCAGTAGTATAATGTTCGGGGGCAATCAGCCCCAGCATTTT. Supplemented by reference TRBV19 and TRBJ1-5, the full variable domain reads DGGITQSPKYLFRKEGQNVTLSCEQNLNHDAMYWYRQDPGQGLRLIYYSQIVNDFQKGDIAEGYSVSREKKESFPLTVTSAQKNPTAFYLCASSIMFGGNQPQHFGDGTRLSIL.

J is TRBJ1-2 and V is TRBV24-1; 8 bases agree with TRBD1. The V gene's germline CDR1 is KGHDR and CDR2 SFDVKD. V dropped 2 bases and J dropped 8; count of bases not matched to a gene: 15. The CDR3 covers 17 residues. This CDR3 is CATSDSPDRGRIKGYTF. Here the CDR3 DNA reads TGTGCCACCAGTGATTCCCCCGACAGGGGCAGGATCAAGGGCTACACCTTC.

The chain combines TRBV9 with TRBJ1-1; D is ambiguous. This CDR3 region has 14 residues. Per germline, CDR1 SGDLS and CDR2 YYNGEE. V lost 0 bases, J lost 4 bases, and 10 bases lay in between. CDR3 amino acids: CASSVAGRGTEAFF. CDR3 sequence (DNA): TGTGCCAGCAGCGTAGCCGGGAGAGGCACTGAAGCTTTCTTT.

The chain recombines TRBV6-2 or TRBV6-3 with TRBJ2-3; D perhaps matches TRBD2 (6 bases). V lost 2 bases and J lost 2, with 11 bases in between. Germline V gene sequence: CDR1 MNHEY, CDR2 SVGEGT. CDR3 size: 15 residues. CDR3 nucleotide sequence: TGTGCCAGCAGTTACGTGGCGGGGTTCACAGATACGCAGTATTTT. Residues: CASSYVAGFTDTQYF.

Here the CDR3 reads CASSPAGANSYEQYF. DNA of the CDR3: TGTGCCAGCTCACCGGCCGGGGCAAACTCCTACGAGCAGTACTTC. The J gene is TRBJ2-7, the V gene TRBV18; D tentatively reads TRBD1 or TRBD2 (5 bases each). Looked up from germline, CDR1 is KGHSH and CDR2 is LQKENI. V lost 3 bases, J lost 0 bases, and 12 bases lay in between. CDR3 size: 15 residues.

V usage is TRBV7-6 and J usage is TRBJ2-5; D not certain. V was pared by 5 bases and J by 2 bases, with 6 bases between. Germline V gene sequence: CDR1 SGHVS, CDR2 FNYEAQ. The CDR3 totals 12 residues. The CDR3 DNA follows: TGTGCCAGCAGCCCACCGCAAGAGACCCAGTACTTC. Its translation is CASSPPQETQYF.

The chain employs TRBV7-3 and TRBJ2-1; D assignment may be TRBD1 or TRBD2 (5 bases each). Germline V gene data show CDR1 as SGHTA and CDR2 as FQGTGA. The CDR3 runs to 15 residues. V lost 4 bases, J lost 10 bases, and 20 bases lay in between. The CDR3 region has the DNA TGTGCCAGCAGCTCCATCGGGACCCGCGAAGGGGAGCAGTTCTTC. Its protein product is CASSSIGTREGEQFF.

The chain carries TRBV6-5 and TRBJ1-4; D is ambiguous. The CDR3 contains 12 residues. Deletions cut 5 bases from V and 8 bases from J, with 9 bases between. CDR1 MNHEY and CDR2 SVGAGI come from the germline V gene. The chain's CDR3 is CASSPSREKLFF. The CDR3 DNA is TGTGCCAGCAGTCCCTCTAGGGAAAAACTGTTTTTT.

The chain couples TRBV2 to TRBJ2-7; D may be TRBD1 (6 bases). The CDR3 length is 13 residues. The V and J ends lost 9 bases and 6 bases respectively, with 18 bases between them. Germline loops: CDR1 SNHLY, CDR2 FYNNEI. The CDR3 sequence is CASSGDSSLEQYF. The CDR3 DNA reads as TGTGCCAGTTCAGGGGATTCATCGCTCGAGCAGTACTTC.

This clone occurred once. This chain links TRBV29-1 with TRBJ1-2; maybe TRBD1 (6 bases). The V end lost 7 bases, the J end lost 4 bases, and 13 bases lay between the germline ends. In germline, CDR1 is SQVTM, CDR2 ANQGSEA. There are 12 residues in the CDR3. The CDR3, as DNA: TGCAGCGGGGGCGGGGGCGGCTATGGCTACACCTTC. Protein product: CSGGGGGYGYTF. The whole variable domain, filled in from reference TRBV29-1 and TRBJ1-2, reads SAVISQKPSRDICQRGTSLTIQCQVDSQVTMMFWYRQQPGQSLTLIATANQGSEATYESGFVIDKFPISRPNLTFSTLTVSNMSPEDSSIYLCSGGGGGYGYTFGSGTRLTVV.

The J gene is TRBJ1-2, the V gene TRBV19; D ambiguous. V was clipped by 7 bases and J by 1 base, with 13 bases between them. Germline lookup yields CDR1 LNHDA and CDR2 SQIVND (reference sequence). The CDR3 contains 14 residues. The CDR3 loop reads CASTPGGGNYGYTF. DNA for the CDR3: TGTGCCAGTACCCCCGGAGGAGGTAACTATGGCTACACCTTC.

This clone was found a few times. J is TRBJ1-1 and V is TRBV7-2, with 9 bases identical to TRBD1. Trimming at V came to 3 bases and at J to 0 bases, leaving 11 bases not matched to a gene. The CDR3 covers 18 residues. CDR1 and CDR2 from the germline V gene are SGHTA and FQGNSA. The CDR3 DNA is TGTGCCAGCAGCTTGCGGGCCGGGACAGGGCGCCTGAACACTGAAGCTTTCTTT. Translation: CASSLRAGTGRLNTEAFF.

In DNA, the CDR3 is TGTGCCAGCAGCCAAGATGAGCAGGGTCGCTATGGCTACACCTTC. This translates into CASSQDEQGRYGYTF. The chain has TRBV4-2 and TRBJ1-2; the D gene is possibly TRBD1 (5 bases). Germline-derived CDR1 and CDR2 are LGHNA and YNFKEQ. Trimming cost V 0 bases and J 4 bases, with 12 bases left between them. This CDR3 contains 15 residues.

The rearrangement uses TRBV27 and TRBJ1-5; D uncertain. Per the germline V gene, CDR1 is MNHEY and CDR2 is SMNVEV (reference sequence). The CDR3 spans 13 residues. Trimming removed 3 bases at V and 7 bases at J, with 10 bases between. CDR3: CASSFGAGQPQHF. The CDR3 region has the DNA TGTGCCAGCAGTTTCGGTGCGGGGCAGCCCCAGCATTTT.